This TCR beta chain stems from a study of blood T cell repertoires in COVID-19. The overall study: Researchers got acute and convalescent COVID-19 samples from the United States, Italy and Spain. In each case, the material was cDNA or gDNA derived from T cells, B-cell-depleted T cells, or PBMCs.

Per the original data handling: Cell counts per sample came from amplifying reference gene primers. TCRdb keeps only in-frame clones here, not all; method: immunoSEQ multiplex PCR. V and J calls and clone size follow that table, whereas D and trimming were derived from the DNA. Here the sample spans about 360,000 clones, 86% being singletons. Recruited during active infection, patients (from Seattle) were subsequently followed longitudinally. The V segment lost 1 base and the J segment 1 base; nucleotides outside the gene matches: 4. Germline lookup yields CDR1 LGHNA and CDR2 YNFKEQ. The CDR3 has 15 residues.

The TCR comes from a woman aged 55-69 years with COVID-19, enrolled during active disease. This chain connects TRBV4-2 to TRBJ2-7; 7 bases agree with TRBD2. Material for sequencing was peripheral blood. CDR3: CASSQGTSASYEQYF. DNA for the CDR3: TGTGCCAGCAGCCAAGGAACTAGCGCGTCCTACGAGCAGTACTTC.